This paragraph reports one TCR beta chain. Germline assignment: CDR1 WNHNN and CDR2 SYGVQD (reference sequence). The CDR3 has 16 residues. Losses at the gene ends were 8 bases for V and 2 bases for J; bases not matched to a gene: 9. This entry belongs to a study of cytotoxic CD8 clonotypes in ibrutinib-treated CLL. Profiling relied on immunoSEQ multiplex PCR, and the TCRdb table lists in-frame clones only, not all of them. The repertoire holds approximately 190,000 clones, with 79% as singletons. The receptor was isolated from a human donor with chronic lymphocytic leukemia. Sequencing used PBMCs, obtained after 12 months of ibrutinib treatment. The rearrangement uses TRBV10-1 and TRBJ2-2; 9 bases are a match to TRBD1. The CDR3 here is CASYRGGQGNTGELFF. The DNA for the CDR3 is TGCGCCAGCTACCGTGGGGGACAGGGAAACACCGGGGAGCTGTTTTTT.